These 30 T cell receptor beta chains share one sample of origin, sequenced in a study of T-cell memory formation after mild COVID-19 (dated by TCRdb to the early 2020s). The method behind the library was 5' RACE. Sequencing used an Illumina NovaSeq 6000. TCRdb handled the public reads itself, with Q25 trimming in fastp and clone calling in MiXCR, and kept productive beta chains. Each CDR3 protein appears once, grouped with its most common genes and DNA. For this sample there are approximately 150,000 distinct CDR3 sequences; 6% appear just once. The ten biggest clones cover about 2.1% of the sample. The sequencing input was PBMCs or a T cell subset sorted from them (not recorded which). These receptor sequences come from an adult woman who had mild COVID-19 (a few samples of this study predate the infection). The sample titles of this study are shuffled in the database, so cell type and time point are left out; the donor was told from shared clones.

This rearrangement joins TRBV7-2 to TRBJ1-5; D is perhaps TRBD1 (5 bases). The V gene lost 5 bases and the J gene lost 5 bases, with 19 bases spanning the gap. CDR1 is SGHTA, CDR2 FQGNSA, per germline. The CDR3 contains 16 residues. CDR3 amino acids: CASSPAAREDHQPQHF. CDR3 nucleotides: TGTGCCAGCAGCCCAGCCGCCAGGGAGGATCATCAGCCCCAGCATTTT.

This clonotype was picked up many times. This chain links TRBV9 with TRBJ2-5; D is unresolved. Per germline, CDR1 SGDLS and CDR2 YYNGEE. The V and J ends lost 0 bases and 2 bases respectively, with 8 bases between them. CDR3 size: 14 residues. The CDR3 DNA is TGTGCCAGCAGCGTAGATGATTCGCAAGAGACCCAGTACTTC. Its translation: CASSVDDSQETQYF.

This chain's CDR3 is CASSVTLLQLQSTKETQYF. As DNA, the CDR3 is TGTGCCAGCAGCGTTACCCTCCTACAACTGCAGTCAACTAAAGAGACCCAGTACTTC. This rearrangement joins TRBV2 to TRBJ2-5; D unclear. Germline lookup yields CDR1 SNHLY and CDR2 FYNNEI. V was clipped by 6 bases and J by 3 bases, with 29 bases between them. This CDR3 is built from 19 residues.

This clonotype came up a few times. The gene calls are TRBV5-1 and TRBJ1-1, with D perhaps matching TRBD1 (5 bases). Deletions cut 0 bases from V and 3 bases from J, with 9 bases between. Germline-derived CDR1 and CDR2 are SGHRS and YFSETQ. The CDR3 consists of 14 residues. CDR3 sequence (DNA): TGCGCCAGCAGCTTGGTAAAAGGGGACACTGAAGCTTTCTTT. This translates into CASSLVKGDTEAFF. Full variable domain (remainder filled in from reference TRBV5-1 and TRBJ1-1): KAGVTQTPRYLIKTRGQQVTLSCSPISGHRSVSWYQQTPGQGLQFLFEYFSETQRNKGNFPGRFSGRQFSNSRSEMNVSTLELGDSALYLCASSLVKGDTEAFFGQGTRLTVV.

This clonotype appeared a few times. This chain joins TRBV4-1 and TRBJ2-7; 7 bases agree with TRBD1. The germline V gene encodes CDR1 MGHRA and CDR2 YSYEKL. CDR3 length: 17 residues. Germline trimming cut 4 bases from V and 0 bases from J; bases unmatched to any gene: 12. The CDR3, as DNA: TGCGCCAGCAGCCCACCAGGGGGACAGAAGATCTCCTACGAGCAGTACTTC. Translation: CASSPPGGQKISYEQYF.

The table lists this clonotype with many counts. The chain is built from TRBV27 and TRBJ2-7, with no clear D. The length of the CDR3 is 12 residues. The ends were cut back, 6 bases at V and 1 base at J, with 7 bases in the middle. Looked up from germline, CDR1 is MNHEY and CDR2 is SMNVEV (reference sequence). CDR3 in amino acids: CASRGFSYEQYF. The CDR3 DNA is TGTGCCAGCAGGGGTTTTTCCTACGAGCAGTACTTC.

The chain employs TRBV5-1 and TRBJ2-5; a possible D gene is TRBD1 (6 bases). Germline CDR1 and CDR2: SGHRS and YFSETQ. The CDR3 spans 17 residues. The V and J ends lost 4 bases and 4 bases respectively, with 23 bases between them. The CDR3 region has the DNA TGCGCCAGCAGCCACCGGGACAACATAGATTTTAGAGAGACCCAGTACTTC. This translates into CASSHRDNIDFRETQYF.

This clonotype was counted many times. The V gene is TRBV5-1, the J gene TRBJ2-5, with 8 bases lining up with TRBD1. The CDR3 has 18 residues. In germline, CDR1 is SGHRS, CDR2 YFSETQ. The V and J ends lost 1 base and 3 bases, in that order; junction bases with no gene match: 14. Here the CDR3 DNA reads TGCGCCAGCAGCTTGAATCCGTTAGGGACAGGAAGGAAAGAGACCCAGTACTTC. Amino acids: CASSLNPLGTGRKETQYF.

There are a few counts of this clonotype. The rearrangement uses TRBV3-1 and TRBJ1-1, with 7 bases matching TRBD1. CDR1 and CDR2 (germline): LGHDT, YNNKEL (reference sequence). The CDR3 spans 15 residues. V dropped 3 bases and J dropped 0; count of bases not matched to a gene: 4. The CDR3 reads CASSHGQAMNTEAFF. The DNA for the CDR3 is TGTGCCAGCAGCCACGGACAGGCGATGAACACTGAAGCTTTCTTT.

This clonotype was seen a handful of times. The J gene is TRBJ2-1, the V gene TRBV29-1; the D gene could be TRBD1 or TRBD2 (7 bases each). CDR1 and CDR2 (germline): SQVTM, ANQGSEA. V gave up 6 bases and J gave up 8 bases, with 17 bases separating them. CDR3 length equals 13 residues. The CDR3 here is CSVASGTVDEQFF. DNA for the CDR3: TGCAGCGTAGCAAGCGGGACAGTCGATGAGCAGTTCTTC.

Ten or more counts support this clonotype. The chain recombines TRBV12-3 or TRBV12-4 with TRBJ2-1; a possible D gene is TRBD1 (7 bases). Trimming stripped 10 bases from V and 8 bases from J, with 21 bases between. This CDR3 is built from 14 residues. Here the CDR3 DNA reads TGTGCCACCAATCGACAGGGAGGTAAACATGAGCAGTTCTTC. It is translated as CATNRQGGKHEQFF.

The sample holds a few counts of this clonotype. The chain uses TRBV2 and TRBJ2-7; possibly TRBD1 or TRBD2 for D (5 bases each). V was pared by 4 bases and J by 5 bases, with 15 bases between. The CDR3 contains 14 residues. Germline V lookup: CDR1 SNHLY, CDR2 FYNNEI. Here the CDR3 DNA reads TGTGCCAGCAGTGGAACGGGACGGCTAAACGAGCAGTACTTC. Protein sequence: CASSGTGRLNEQYF.

This clonotype was recorded at least ten times. The V call is TRBV5-1, the J call TRBJ1-1; D unclear. The germline CDR1 and CDR2 sequences are SGHRS and YFSETQ. The CDR3 totals 14 residues. Trimming pared 0 bases from V and 3 bases from J, leaving 9 bases between. CDR3 sequence reads: CASSLERMYTEAFF. CDR3 nucleotide sequence: TGCGCCAGCAGCTTGGAACGGATGTACACTGAAGCTTTCTTT.

In this sample, this clonotype turned up many times. V usage is TRBV29-1 and J usage is TRBJ1-3, with D unclear. The CDR3 totals 16 residues. CDR1 is SQVTM and CDR2 is ANQGSEA in the germline V gene. V dropped 4 bases and J dropped 3 bases, with 19 bases sitting between them. Here the CDR3 reads CSVGQVAGAFGNTIYF. The CDR3 nucleotides are TGCAGCGTTGGTCAAGTAGCAGGCGCCTTTGGAAACACCATATATTTT. Full variable domain (rest looked up from reference TRBV29-1 and TRBJ1-3): SAVISQKPSRDICQRGTSLTIQCQVDSQVTMMFWYRQQPGQSLTLIATANQGSEATYESGFVIDKFPISRPNLTFSTLTVSNMSPEDSSIYLCSVGQVAGAFGNTIYFGEGSWLTVV.

This clonotype was counted a few times. The chain recombines TRBV5-1 with TRBJ2-5, with 12 bases aligning to TRBD1. The CDR3 runs to 13 residues. The V and J ends lost 7 bases and 4 bases, in that order; junction bases with no gene match: 2. CDR1 SGHRS and CDR2 YFSETQ come from the germline V gene. DNA of the CDR3: TGCGCCAGCGGGACAGGGGGCCGAGAGACCCAGTACTTC. This gives the protein CASGTGGRETQYF.

The table lists this clonotype with many counts. The rearrangement links TRBV19 to TRBJ2-4; 7 bases line up with TRBD1. The CDR3 runs 13 residues. V lost 5 bases, J lost 7 bases, and 5 bases stayed unmatched. CDR1 LNHDA and CDR2 SQIVND come from the germline V gene (reference sequence). This CDR3 reads CASSEGGRNIQYF. The CDR3 DNA sequence: TGTGCCAGTAGTGAAGGGGGCAGGAACATTCAGTACTTC.

The V call is TRBV7-2, the J call TRBJ1-2; 7 bases align to TRBD1. The CDR3 is 14 amino acids. Germline CDR1 reads SGHTA; CDR2 reads FQGNSA. V was clipped by 5 bases and J by 1 base; unmatched bases: 4. The CDR3 coding sequence is TGTGCCAGCAGCCCGGACAGGAGTAACTATGGCTACACCTTC. Residues: CASSPDRSNYGYTF.

This clonotype has at least ten counts. The V call is TRBV5-1, the J call TRBJ2-5, with D maybe TRBD1 (6 bases). The germline V and J ends were trimmed by 4 bases and 2 bases, with 15 bases remaining between them. The CDR3 has 15 amino acids. Germline CDR1 SGHRS, CDR2 YFSETQ. The CDR3 loop reads CASSIPQGPQETQYF. The CDR3 DNA sequence: TGCGCCAGCAGCATCCCTCAGGGGCCTCAAGAGACCCAGTACTTC.

There are many counts of this clonotype. The V gene is TRBV12-3 or TRBV12-4, the J gene TRBJ1-1, with D unclear. The CDR3 is 13 amino acids. Trimming took 1 base from V and 1 from J, leaving 4 bases between them. The CDR3 reads CASSLDGNTEAFF. CDR3 sequence (DNA): TGTGCCAGCAGTTTAGATGGGAACACTGAAGCTTTCTTT.

This clonotype was seen only a few times. Possible read error: a much larger clone is one base away. The chain links TRBV7-9 to TRBJ2-1, with D possibly TRBD2 on 6 matching bases. Germline V lookup: CDR1 SEHNR, CDR2 FQNEAQ (reference sequence). There are 13 residues in the CDR3. Trimming cost V 5 bases and J 10 bases, with 15 bases left between them. The CDR3 coding sequence is TGTGCCAGCAGCCCGGGGACTCGGGGGGAGCAGTTCTTC. Its protein product is CASSPGTRGEQFF.

This clonotype was counted between two and nine times. The CDR3 coding sequence is TGTGCCAGCGTTCCTTCGACAGGGGCGCTCGGCGAGCAGTACTTC. Translating gives CASVPSTGALGEQYF. The chain couples TRBV6-1 to TRBJ2-7, with TRBD1 matching over 8 bases. V dropped 8 bases and J dropped 6; count of bases not matched to a gene: 15. The germline V gene encodes CDR1 MNHNS and CDR2 SASEGT. The CDR3 covers 15 residues.

The chain employs TRBV30 and TRBJ1-3; D perhaps matches TRBD1 (5 bases). The germline V gene encodes CDR1 GTSNPN and CDR2 SVGIG (reference sequence). Trimming removed 1 base from V and 0 bases from J, with 13 bases in between. CDR3 size: 16 residues. The CDR3 protein is CAWSDYRLSSGNTIYF. CDR3 nucleotide sequence: TGTGCCTGGAGTGACTACAGGCTGAGCTCTGGAAACACCATATATTTT. Full variable domain (rest looked up from reference TRBV30 and TRBJ1-3): SQTIHQWPATLVQPVGSPLSLECTVEGTSNPNLYWYRQAAGRGLQLLFYSVGIGQISSEVPQNLSASRPQDRQFILSSKKLLLSDSGFYLCAWSDYRLSSGNTIYFGEGSWLTVV.

This clonotype was observed many times. The chain employs TRBV19 and TRBJ2-2, with a tentative D call TRBD2 (6 bases). In germline, CDR1 is LNHDA, CDR2 SQIVND (reference sequence). V lost 7 bases and J lost 3, with 15 bases in between. The CDR3 has 15 amino acids. CDR3 region: CASTSASVDTGELFF. The CDR3 DNA is TGTGCCAGTACTAGCGCCAGCGTGGACACCGGGGAGCTGTTTTTT.

This clonotype occurred many times. J is TRBJ2-7 and V is TRBV6-2 or TRBV6-3, with D perhaps matching TRBD2 (5 bases). The germline V and J ends were trimmed by 0 bases and 5 bases, with 14 bases remaining between them. Germline lookup yields CDR1 MNHEY and CDR2 SVGEGT. This CDR3 region has 15 residues. This CDR3 reads CASSYSGTRPNEQYF. In nucleotides, the CDR3 is TGTGCCAGCAGTTACTCGGGCACTAGACCCAACGAGCAGTACTTC.

The J gene is TRBJ1-1, the V gene TRBV19; D gene ambiguous. The CDR3 is 11 residues long. The V end lost 3 bases, the J end lost 2 bases, and 1 base lay between the germline ends. In germline, CDR1 is LNHDA, CDR2 SQIVND (reference sequence). The CDR3 protein is CASSINTEAFF. The DNA for the CDR3 is TGTGCCAGTAGTATCAACACTGAAGCTTTCTTT.

This clonotype appeared many times. This chain joins TRBV25-1 and TRBJ1-1; a weak D match, TRBD1 (6 bases). V lost 4 bases and J lost 3, with 15 bases in between. This CDR3 is built from 15 residues. Germline values: CDR1 MGHDK, CDR2 SYGVNS. The CDR3 DNA follows: TGTGCCAGCAGTGCATCGACAGGACGGGACACTGAAGCTTTCTTT. This translates into CASSASTGRDTEAFF.

This clonotype was seen a few times. This sequence joins TRBV24-1 and TRBJ1-5; no reliable D call. Germline V gives CDR1 KGHDR, CDR2 SFDVKD. The CDR3 is 13 residues long. Trimming pared 9 bases from V and 5 bases from J, leaving 13 bases between. DNA for the CDR3: TGTGCCACCGCGGGCGGTAGTTATCAGCCCCAGCATTTT. This translates into CATAGGSYQPQHF.

This clonotype was detected many times. V is TRBV9 and J is TRBJ2-1; no clear D gene. The V end lost 0 bases, the J end lost 5 bases, and 9 bases lay between the germline ends. The germline V gene encodes CDR1 SGDLS and CDR2 YYNGEE. CDR3 size: 14 residues. The chain's CDR3 is CASSVASNHNEQFF. The CDR3 DNA reads as TGTGCCAGCAGCGTAGCGAGCAACCACAATGAGCAGTTCTTC.

The genes are TRBV11-2 and TRBJ2-1, with 13 bases matching TRBD2. V dropped 6 bases and J dropped 4; count of bases not matched to a gene: 9. This CDR3 is built from 17 residues. Looked up from germline, CDR1 is SGHAT and CDR2 is FQNNGV. In DNA, the CDR3 is TGTGCCAGCAGTCGGACTAGCGGGAGAGGAAGTTACAATGAGCAGTTCTTC. It encodes CASSRTSGRGSYNEQFF.

V is TRBV7-2 and J is TRBJ1-3, with 7 bases identical to TRBD1. V gave up 2 bases and J gave up 4 bases; unmatched junction bases: 2. Germline assignment: CDR1 SGHTA and CDR2 FQGNSA. This CDR3 has 14 amino acids. CDR3 DNA sequence: TGTGCCAGCAGCTTACTACAGGGGGGAAACACCATATATTTT. This encodes CASSLLQGGNTIYF.